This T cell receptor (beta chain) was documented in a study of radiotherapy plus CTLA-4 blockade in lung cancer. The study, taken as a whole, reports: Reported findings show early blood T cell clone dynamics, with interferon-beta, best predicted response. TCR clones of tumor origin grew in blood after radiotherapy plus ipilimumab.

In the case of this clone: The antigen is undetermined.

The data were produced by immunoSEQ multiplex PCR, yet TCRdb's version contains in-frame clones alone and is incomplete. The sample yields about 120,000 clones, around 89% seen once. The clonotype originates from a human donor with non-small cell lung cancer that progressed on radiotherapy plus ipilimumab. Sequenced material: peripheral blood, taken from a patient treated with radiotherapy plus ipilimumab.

The CDR3 here is CASSLLVAGSLVYF. In DNA form, the CDR3 reads TGTGCCAGCAGTTTATTGGTTGCCGGGTCCTTGGTGTATTTT. V gene TRBV28 combines with J gene TRBJ2-3, with D unclear. The V end lost 1 base, the J end lost 14 bases, and 19 bases lay between the germline ends. The CDR3 is 14 amino acids. Germline CDR1 reads MDHEN; CDR2 reads SYDVKM.